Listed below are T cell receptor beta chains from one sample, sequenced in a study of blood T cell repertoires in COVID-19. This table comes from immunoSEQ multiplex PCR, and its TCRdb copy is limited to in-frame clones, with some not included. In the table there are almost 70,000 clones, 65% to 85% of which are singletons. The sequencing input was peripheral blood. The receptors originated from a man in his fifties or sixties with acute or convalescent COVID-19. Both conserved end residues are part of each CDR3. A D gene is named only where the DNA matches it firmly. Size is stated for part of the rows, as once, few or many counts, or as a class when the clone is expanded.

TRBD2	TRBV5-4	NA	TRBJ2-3	CASSDGTSGGTDTQYF	TGTGCCAGCAGCGACGGGACTAGCGGGGGCACAGATACGCAGTATTTT
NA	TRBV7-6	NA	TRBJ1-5	CASSLDSRQDNQPQHF	TGTGCCAGCAGCTTAGATTCACGACAAGATAATCAGCCCCAGCATTTT
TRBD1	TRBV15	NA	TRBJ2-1	CATRAKGTVETNEQFF	TGTGCCACCAGGGCTAAGGGGACAGTAGAGACCAATGAGCAGTTCTTC
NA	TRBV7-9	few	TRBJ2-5	CASSLWRDEETQYF	TGTGCCAGCAGCCTATGGAGAGACGAGGAGACCCAGTACTTC
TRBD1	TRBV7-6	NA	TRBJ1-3	CASSGRQGSASGNTIYF	TGTGCCAGCAGCGGTCGACAGGGATCTGCATCTGGAAACACCATATATTTT
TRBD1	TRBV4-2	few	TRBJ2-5	CASSQVSGQGRSETQYF	TGTGCCAGCAGCCAAGTCTCGGGACAGGGGAGGTCAGAGACCCAGTACTTC
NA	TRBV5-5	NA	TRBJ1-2	CASSLAEGTTYGYTF	TGTGCCAGCAGCTTGGCCGAGGGCACAACCTATGGCTACACCTTC
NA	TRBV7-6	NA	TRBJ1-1	CASSSIPAGNTEAFF	TGTGCCAGCAGCTCCATCCCTGCGGGGAACACTGAAGCTTTCTTT
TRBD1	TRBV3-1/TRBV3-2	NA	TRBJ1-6	CASSQAVRTGGNSPLHF	TGTGCCAGCAGCCAAGCCGTGCGGACAGGGGGCAACTCACCCCTCCACTTT
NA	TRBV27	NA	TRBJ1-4	CASSFSTGATNEKLFF	TGTGCCAGCAGTTTCTCCACCGGGGCAACTAATGAAAAACTGTTTTTT
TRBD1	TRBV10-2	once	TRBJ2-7	CASRSQGGTYEQYF	TGCGCCAGCAGATCACAGGGGGGTACCTACGAGCAGTACTTC
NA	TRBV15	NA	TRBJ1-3	CATSRELRATGGNTIYF	TGTGCCACCAGCAGAGAATTGAGGGCCACGGGTGGAAACACCATATATTTT
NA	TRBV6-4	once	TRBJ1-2	CASSRDSGSYGYTF	TGTGCCAGCAGTCGGGACTCCGGGAGCTATGGCTACACCTTC
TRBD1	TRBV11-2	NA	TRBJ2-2	CASSETTGRTGELFF	TGTGCCAGCAGCGAGACGACAGGGCGCACCGGGGAGCTGTTTTTT
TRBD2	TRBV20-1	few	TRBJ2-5	CSASGGLAGKETQYF	TGCAGTGCTAGTGGGGGACTAGCGGGGAAAGAGACCCAGTACTTC
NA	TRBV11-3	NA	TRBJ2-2	CASSLRDTGELFF	TGTGCCAGCAGCTTACGAGACACCGGGGAGCTGTTTTTT
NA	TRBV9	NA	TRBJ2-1	CASSVVPGAGGPNEQFF	TGTGCCAGCAGCGTAGTCCCGGGGGCAGGGGGGCCTAATGAGCAGTTCTTC
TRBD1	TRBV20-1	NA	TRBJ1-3	CSASFRQGAGNTIYF	TGCAGTGCTAGTTTTCGACAGGGAGCCGGAAACACCATATATTTT
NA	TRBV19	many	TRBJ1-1	CASSMRRQRAGKNTEAFF	TGTGCCAGTAGTATGAGAAGACAGCGAGCGGGTAAGAACACTGAAGCTTTCTTT
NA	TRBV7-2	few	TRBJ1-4	CASSLVVVGSRGGVKLFF	TGTGCCAGCAGCTTGGTTGTTGTGGGTTCTAGGGGAGGAGTAAAACTGTTTTTT
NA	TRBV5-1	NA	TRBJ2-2	CASSLAEGFKTGELFF	TGCGCCAGCAGCTTGGCCGAGGGCTTTAAGACCGGGGAGCTGTTTTTT
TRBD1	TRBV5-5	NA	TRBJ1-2	CASSLDRGQDYGYTF	TGTGCCAGCAGCTTGGACAGGGGGCAGGACTATGGCTACACCTTC
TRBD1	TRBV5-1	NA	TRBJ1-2	CASSLDSVQGANYGYTF	TGCGCCAGCAGCTTGGATTCGGTACAGGGGGCTAACTATGGCTACACCTTC
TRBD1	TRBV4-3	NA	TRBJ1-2	CASSQAGGVYGYTF	TGCGCCAGCAGCCAAGCAGGGGGCGTCTATGGCTACACCTTC
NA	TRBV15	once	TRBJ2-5	CATSGAPQETQYF	TGTGCCACCAGCGGGGCCCCGCAAGAGACCCAGTACTTC
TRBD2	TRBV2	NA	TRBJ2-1	CASIRFPGLGGEESSYNEQFF	TGTGCCAGCATTCGCTTCCCGGGACTAGGGGGGGAAGAAAGCTCCTACAATGAGCAGTTCTTC
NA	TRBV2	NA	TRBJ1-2	CASTGIGHGYTF	TGTGCCAGCACGGGGATCGGCCATGGCTACACCTTC
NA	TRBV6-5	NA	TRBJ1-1	CASSYLDSPAEAFF	TGTGCCAGCAGTTACCTCGACAGTCCCGCTGAAGCTTTCTTT
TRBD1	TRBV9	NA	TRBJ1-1	CASSAPGQMNTEAFF	TGTGCCAGCAGCGCACCGGGACAGATGAACACTGAAGCTTTCTTT
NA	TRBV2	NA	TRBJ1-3	CASSKTVAGNTIYF	TGTGCCAGCAGTAAGACAGTGGCTGGAAACACCATATATTTT
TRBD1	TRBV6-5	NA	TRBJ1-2	CASGRDRGRYTF	TGTGCCAGCGGACGGGACAGGGGTCGCTACACCTTC
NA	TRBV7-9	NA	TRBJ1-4	CASSLALTGPNEKLFF	TGTGCCAGCAGCTTAGCCCTGACAGGTCCTAATGAAAAACTGTTTTTT
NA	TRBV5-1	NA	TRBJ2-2	CASSLGGPYGELFF	TGCGCCAGCAGCTTGGGGGGGCCGTACGGGGAGCTGTTTTTT
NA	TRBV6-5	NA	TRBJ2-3	CASSYSPETQYF	TGTGCCAGCAGTTACAGTCCGGAGACGCAGTATTTT
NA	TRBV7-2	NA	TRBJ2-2	CASSLFQWTGELFF	TGTGCCAGCAGCTTATTTCAGTGGACCGGGGAGCTGTTTTTT
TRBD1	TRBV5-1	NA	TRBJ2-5	CASRPGTEGETQYF	TGCGCCAGCCGCCCCGGGACAGAAGGAGAGACCCAGTACTTC
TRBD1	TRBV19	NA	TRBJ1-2	CASSITGGVGNYGYTF	TGTGCCAGTAGTATCACAGGGGGCGTCGGTAACTATGGCTACACCTTC
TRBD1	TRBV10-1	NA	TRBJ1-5	CASSEKGTGGICQPQHF	TGCGCCAGCAGTGAAAAAGGGACAGGGGGCATATGTCAGCCCCAGCATTTT
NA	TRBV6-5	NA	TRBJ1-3	CASSFRADSGNTIYF	TGTGCCAGCAGTTTCCGAGCCGACTCTGGAAACACCATATATTTT
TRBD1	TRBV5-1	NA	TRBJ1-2	CASSRGGTGDGYTF	TGCGCCAGCAGCCGGGGCGGGACAGGGGATGGCTACACCTTC
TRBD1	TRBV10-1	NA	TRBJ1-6	CASGPGQGNSPLHF	TGCGCCAGCGGACCGGGACAGGGGAATTCACCCCTCCACTTT
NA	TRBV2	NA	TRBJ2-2	CASTREGTGELFF	TGTGCCAGCACCAGGGAAGGCACCGGGGAGCTGTTTTTT
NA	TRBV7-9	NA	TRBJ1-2	CASQDMSNYGYTF	TGTGCCAGCCAGGATATGTCTAACTATGGCTACACCTTC
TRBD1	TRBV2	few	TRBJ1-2	CASRLGTANYGYTF	TGTGCCAGCCGCCTCGGGACAGCTAACTATGGCTACACCTTC
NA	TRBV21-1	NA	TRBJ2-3	CASSKALLGQGVGTDTQYF	TGTGCCAGCAGCAAAGCGCTTTTGGGGCAGGGTGTGGGCACAGATACGCAGTATTTT
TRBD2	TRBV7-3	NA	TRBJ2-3	CASSRTSGEVSQYF	TGTGCCAGCAGCCGGACTAGCGGGGAGGTGTCGCAGTATTTT
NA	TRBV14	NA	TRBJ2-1	CASSQDETDNYNEQFF	TGTGCCAGCAGCCAAGATGAGACAGACAACTACAATGAGCAGTTCTTC
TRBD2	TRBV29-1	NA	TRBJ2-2	CSVGASGEIGELFF	TGCAGCGTTGGCGCTAGCGGGGAGATCGGGGAGCTGTTTTTT
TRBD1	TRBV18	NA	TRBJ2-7	CASSAGTDFEQYF	TGTGCCAGCTCAGCCGGGACAGACTTCGAGCAGTACTTC
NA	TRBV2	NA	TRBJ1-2	CASSETENYGYTF	TGTGCCAGCAGCGAGACAGAAAACTATGGCTACACCTTC